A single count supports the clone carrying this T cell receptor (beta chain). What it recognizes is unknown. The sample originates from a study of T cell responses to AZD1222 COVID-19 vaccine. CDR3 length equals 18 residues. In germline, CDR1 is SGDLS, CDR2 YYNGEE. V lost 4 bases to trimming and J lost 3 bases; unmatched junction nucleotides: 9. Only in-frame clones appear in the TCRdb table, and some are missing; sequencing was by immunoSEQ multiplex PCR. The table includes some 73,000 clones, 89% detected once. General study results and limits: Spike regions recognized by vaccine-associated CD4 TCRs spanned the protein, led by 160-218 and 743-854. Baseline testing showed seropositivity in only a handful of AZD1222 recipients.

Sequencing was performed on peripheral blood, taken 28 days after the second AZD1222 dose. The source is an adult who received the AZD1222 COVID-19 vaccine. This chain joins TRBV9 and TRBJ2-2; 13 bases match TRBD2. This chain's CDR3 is CASSPGLAGVIDTGELFF. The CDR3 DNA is TGTGCCAGCAGCCCAGGACTAGCGGGAGTTATCGACACCGGGGAGCTGTTTTTT.